These 16 T cell receptor beta chains share one sample of origin, sequenced in a study of cytomegalovirus exposure and HLA in healthy donors. Clones were sequenced by immunoSEQ multiplex PCR, and TCRdb holds only the in-frame ones, with some missing. The data show approximately 110,000 clones, 85% to 95% seen once. Sequenced input: PBMCs. Every receptor here comes from a woman aged 18-29 years in good health and CMV-seronegative.

This clone was counted once. J is TRBJ2-1 and V is TRBV5-4; 8 positions agree with TRBD2. Germline CDR1 and CDR2: SGHNT and YYREEE (reference sequence). The CDR3 totals 15 residues. The trim removed 0 bases at V and 6 bases at J, leaving 5 bases unmatched. CDR3 region: CASSLGGRLGNEQFF. DNA of the CDR3: TGTGCCAGCAGCTTGGGCGGGAGGCTGGGCAATGAGCAGTTCTTC.

The CDR3 nucleotides read TGTGCCAGCAGTTCGCGGGACTCCCGATATCAGCCCCAGCATTTT. Translated: CASSSRDSRYQPQHF. This rearrangement joins TRBV6-5 to TRBJ1-5; TRBD1 might be the D (5 bases). Trimming stripped 4 bases from V and 5 bases from J, with 15 bases between. The CDR3 spans 15 residues. Germline V gene data show CDR1 as MNHEY and CDR2 as SVGAGI.

About this clone itself: Other DNA sequences from this sample encode an identical CDR3 as well. The V gene is TRBV27, the J gene TRBJ2-7, with TRBD2 matching 7 bases. Germline lookup yields CDR1 MNHEY and CDR2 SMNVEV (reference sequence). Trimming removed 6 bases from V and 2 bases from J; junction bases left unmatched: 4. The CDR3 spans 13 residues. This CDR3 is CASSPRGAYEQYF. The CDR3 region has the DNA TGTGCCAGCAGCCCCCGGGGGGCCTACGAGCAGTACTTC.

The rearrangement links TRBV5-6 to TRBJ2-7; a possible D gene is TRBD1 (6 bases). CDR1 SGHDT and CDR2 YYEEEE come from the germline V gene. This CDR3 contains 15 residues. Trimming cost V 0 bases and J 1 base, with 11 bases left between them. CDR3: CASSLGQVPSYEQYF. CDR3 sequence (DNA): TGTGCCAGCAGCTTGGGACAGGTCCCGTCCTACGAGCAGTACTTC.

The chain joins TRBV6-4 to TRBJ1-5; a weak D match, TRBD1 (5 bases). V lost 4 bases and J 7 bases, leaving 23 bases between the germline ends. Germline V gene data show CDR1 as MRHNA and CDR2 as SNTAGT. The CDR3 consists of 17 residues. For the CDR3, the DNA is TGTGCCAGCAGTGGCTTGTCCGGGTGGCAGGGTCGGCAGCCCCAGCATTTT. Its translation is CASSGLSGWQGRQPQHF.

This chain joins TRBV11-2 and TRBJ2-5, with TRBD2 matching 9 bases. This CDR3 is 14 amino acids long. With 7 bases clipped from V and 2 bases from J, the junction kept 5 bases outside the gene matches. Looked up from germline, CDR1 is SGHAT and CDR2 is FQNNGV. CDR3: CASKPTSGQETQYF. For the CDR3, the DNA is TGTGCCAGCAAACCGACTAGCGGACAAGAGACCCAGTACTTC. Full variable domain (missing parts from reference TRBV11-2 and TRBJ2-5): EAGVAQSPRYKIIEKRQSVAFWCNPISGHATLYWYQQILGQGPKLLIQFQNNGVVDDSQLPKDRFSAERLKGVDSTLKIQPAKLEDSAVYLCASKPTSGQETQYFGPGTRLLVL.

CDR3 sequence (DNA): TGTGCCAGCGGTAAGCGATGGGACACTGAAGCTTTCTTT. This codes for CASGKRWDTEAFF. The chain recombines TRBV6-5 with TRBJ1-1; D is unclear. The ends were cut back, 8 bases at V and 3 bases at J, with 13 bases in the middle. The CDR3 is 13 amino acids. Per the germline V gene, CDR1 is MNHEY and CDR2 is SVGAGI.

This chain joins TRBV19 and TRBJ2-7, with 13 bases identical to TRBD2. The CDR3 has 15 amino acids. CDR1 is LNHDA and CDR2 is SQIVND in the germline V gene (reference sequence). Trimming removed 6 bases from V and 3 bases from J; junction bases left unmatched: 5. CDR3 in amino acids: CASSVGTSGIYEQYF. The CDR3, as DNA: TGTGCCAGTAGCGTCGGGACTAGCGGGATCTACGAGCAGTACTTC.

The rearrangement links TRBV5-1 to TRBJ2-1; 10 bases agree with TRBD2. The CDR3 is 13 residues long. After removal of 4 bases from V and 10 bases from J, the junction contained 5 bases not matched to a gene. CDR1 is SGHRS, CDR2 YFSETQ, per germline. In DNA form, the CDR3 reads TGCGCCAGCAGCCCAACTAGCGGGGTCGAGCAGTTCTTC. Translation gives CASSPTSGVEQFF.

This clone was observed a single time. V gene TRBV9 combines with J gene TRBJ2-1, with 11 bases aligning to TRBD2. The CDR3 consists of 15 residues. Trimming cost V 3 bases and J 2 bases; bases outside gene matches: 1. The V gene's germline CDR1 is SGDLS and CDR2 YYNGEE. The CDR3 sequence: CASSGSGRAYNEQFF. DNA of the CDR3: TGTGCCAGCAGCGGTAGCGGGAGGGCCTACAATGAGCAGTTCTTC.

This clone occurred once. The chain uses TRBV5-1 and TRBJ2-5; the D gene is possibly TRBD1 (6 bases). The V gene's germline CDR1 is SGHRS and CDR2 YFSETQ. V gave up 2 bases and J gave up 0 bases, with 8 bases separating them. This CDR3 has 14 amino acids. In DNA, the CDR3 is TGCGCCAGCAGCTTTACAGGGTACCAAGAGACCCAGTACTTC. Translating gives CASSFTGYQETQYF.

This clone was seen more than once but under ten times. The chain has TRBV6-1 and TRBJ2-2; a weak D match, TRBD1 (6 bases). The V gene's germline CDR1 is MNHNS and CDR2 SASEGT. V was pared by 7 bases and J by 0 bases, with 12 bases between. This CDR3 has 15 amino acids. In nucleotides, the CDR3 is TGTGCCAGCACCCCGGGACAAGCGAACACCGGGGAGCTGTTTTTT. Translated: CASTPGQANTGELFF.

V is TRBV2 and J is TRBJ2-7; TRBD1 agrees at 8 bases. The ends lost 5 bases at V and 11 bases at J; junction bases unmatched: 14. The CDR3 contains 14 residues. Germline CDR1 is SNHLY and CDR2 is FYNNEI. The CDR3 sequence is CASSPQLDRDQKYF. In nucleotides, the CDR3 is TGTGCCAGCAGTCCCCAATTGGACAGGGACCAAAAGTACTTC.

The chain employs TRBV28 and TRBJ2-1, with TRBD2 identical over 9 bases. Germline CDR1 is MDHEN and CDR2 is SYDVKM. V shed 4 bases, J shed 9 bases, and the junction held 16 bases outside the gene matches. The CDR3 length is 17 residues. The DNA of the CDR3 is TGTGCCAGCAGTTCACCTAGCGGGACGCCTCGAATAGGTGAGCAGTTCTTC. This sequence encodes CASSSPSGTPRIGEQFF. The complete variable domain, with remaining parts taken from reference TRBV28 and TRBJ2-1, reads DVKVTQSSRYLVKRTGEKVFLECVQDMDHENMFWYRQDPGLGLRLIYFSYDVKMKEKGDIPEGYSVSREKKERFSLILESASTNQTSMYLCASSSPSGTPRIGEQFFGPGTRLTVL.

V gene TRBV11-2 combines with J gene TRBJ1-1; 7 bases map to TRBD1. Trimming took 5 bases from V and 3 from J; bases not matched to a gene: 9. The CDR3 is made up of 15 amino acids. The germline V gene has CDR1 SGHAT and CDR2 FQNNGV. DNA of the CDR3: TGTGCCAGCAGCCAGATTGGACAGGAAGACACTGAAGCTTTCTTT. Translation: CASSQIGQEDTEAFF.

The genes are TRBV4-1 and TRBJ2-1; D is ambiguous. In germline, CDR1 is MGHRA, CDR2 YSYEKL. Trimming pared 1 base from V and 0 bases from J, leaving 7 bases between. The CDR3 covers 15 residues. This chain's CDR3 is CASSQVASSYNEQFF. Written as DNA, the CDR3 is TGCGCCAGCAGCCAAGTAGCAAGCTCCTACAATGAGCAGTTCTTC.